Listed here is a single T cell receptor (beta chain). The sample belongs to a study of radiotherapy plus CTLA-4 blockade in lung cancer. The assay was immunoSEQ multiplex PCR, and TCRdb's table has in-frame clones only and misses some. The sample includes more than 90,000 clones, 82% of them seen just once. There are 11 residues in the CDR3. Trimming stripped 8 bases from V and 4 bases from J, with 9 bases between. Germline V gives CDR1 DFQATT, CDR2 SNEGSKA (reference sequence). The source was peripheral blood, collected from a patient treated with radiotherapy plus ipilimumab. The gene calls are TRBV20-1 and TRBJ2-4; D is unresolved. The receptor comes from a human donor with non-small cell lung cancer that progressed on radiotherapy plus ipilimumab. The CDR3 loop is CSLRTKNIQYF. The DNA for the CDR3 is TGCAGTCTTAGGACGAAAAACATTCAGTACTTC.